These 30 T cell receptor beta chains came from one sample sequenced in a study of OX40 agonist ivuxolimab in advanced cancers. Only in-frame clones appear in the TCRdb table, and some are missing; sequencing was by immunoSEQ multiplex PCR. In the table there are roughly 60,000 clones, about 89% of which are singletons. Sequences were derived from CD4+ or CD8+ T cells sorted from blood, sampled in a trial of the OX40 agonist ivuxolimab. Every receptor here comes from an adult with an advanced solid tumor such as melanoma, head and neck, liver or kidney cancer.

The chain uses TRBV4-3 and TRBJ2-3; perhaps TRBD2 as D (6 bases). Between the trimmed V and J ends, which lost 3 bases and 4 bases, there was a span of 14 bases. Germline CDR1 and CDR2: LGHNA and YSLEER. The CDR3 loop spans 15 amino acids. The CDR3 is CASSQTTRASDTQYF. CDR3 sequence (DNA): TGCGCCAGCAGCCAGACGACTAGGGCCTCAGATACGCAGTATTTT.

This clone appeared a single time. The genes are TRBV7-9 and TRBJ2-3; D remains ambiguous. The ends were cut back, 10 bases at V and 4 bases at J, with 9 bases in the middle. Germline V gene data show CDR1 as SEHNR and CDR2 as FQNEAQ (reference sequence). The CDR3 is made up of 11 amino acids. The CDR3 nucleotides are TGTGCCATGTCTGGGCCAGATACGCAGTATTTT. Protein sequence: CAMSGPDTQYF.

The gene calls are TRBV4-1 and TRBJ2-3; D gene unclear. CDR1 MGHRA and CDR2 YSYEKL come from the germline V gene. V was shortened by 1 base and J by 0 bases, with 8 bases between the two germline ends. This CDR3 has 15 amino acids. CDR3 sequence reads: CASSQGIYSTDTQYF. The CDR3 DNA sequence: TGCGCCAGCAGCCAAGGAATCTACAGCACAGATACGCAGTATTTT.

The gene calls are TRBV5-4 and TRBJ2-7, with TRBD2 matching 9 bases. The CDR3 contains 16 residues. V lost 0 bases, J lost 6 bases, and 10 bases stayed unmatched. The germline V gene encodes CDR1 SGHNT and CDR2 YYREEE (reference sequence). Here the CDR3 DNA reads TGTGCCAGCAGCTTGGCCAGTCTAGCGGGAAGGGGCGAGCAGTACTTC. Translated, it gives CASSLASLAGRGEQYF. The variable domain in full, with the rest retrieved from reference TRBV5-4 and TRBJ2-7, is ETGVTQSPTHLIKTRGQQVTLRCSSQSGHNTVSWYQQALGQGPQFIFQYYREEENGRGNFPPRFSGLQFPNYSSELNVNALELDDSALYLCASSLASLAGRGEQYFGPGTRLTVT.

The chain has TRBV28 and TRBJ1-1; D is unresolved. The V gene lost 3 bases and the J gene lost 1 base, with 6 bases spanning the gap. Germline V lookup: CDR1 MDHEN, CDR2 SYDVKM. This CDR3 has 13 amino acids. The CDR3: CASSFSPNTEAFF. The CDR3 DNA reads TGTGCCAGCAGTTTCTCACCGAACACTGAAGCTTTCTTT.

The chain combines TRBV28 with TRBJ2-1; 12 positions match TRBD2. Germline CDR1 and CDR2: MDHEN and SYDVKM. The V and J ends lost 5 bases and 8 bases, in that order; junction bases with no gene match: 7. This CDR3 has 15 residues. Here the CDR3 DNA reads TGTGCCAGCAGTCTAGCGGGAGGGCCTGGGCATGAGCAGTTCTTC. Its protein product is CASSLAGGPGHEQFF.

The CDR3 protein is CASSLVQGASYGYTF. In nucleotides, the CDR3 is TGTGCCAGCAGCTTGGTACAGGGGGCCTCCTATGGCTACACCTTC. The rearrangement joins TRBV5-4 to TRBJ1-2; TRBD1 matches 9 bases. Unmatched junction bases numbered 4, after V lost 0 bases and J lost 4 bases. CDR1 is SGHNT, CDR2 YYREEE, per germline (reference sequence). The CDR3 covers 15 residues.

This chain connects TRBV18 to TRBJ1-1, with D unresolved. Germline-derived CDR1 and CDR2 are KGHSH and LQKENI. Trimming removed 1 base at V and 6 bases at J, with 9 bases between. This CDR3 spans 13 amino acids. The CDR3 reads CASSPLGSPEAFF. The DNA of the CDR3 is TGTGCCAGCTCACCACTGGGATCGCCTGAAGCTTTCTTT.

The DNA of the CDR3 is TGTGCCAGCAGCTCGATTGCCGTCTCTGGGGCCAACGTCCTGACTTTC. Its protein is CASSSIAVSGANVLTF. V usage is TRBV5-4 and J usage is TRBJ2-6; no reliable D call. V lost 3 bases and J 0 bases, leaving 10 bases between the germline ends. The length of the CDR3 is 16 residues. Germline V gene data show CDR1 as SGHNT and CDR2 as YYREEE (reference sequence).

The chain is built from TRBV18 and TRBJ1-2; TRBD1 agrees at 9 bases. There are 14 residues in the CDR3. V trimming: 3 bases; J trimming: 7 bases; junction bases outside the gene matches: 6. Germline V gene lookup returns CDR1 KGHSH and CDR2 LQKENI. The CDR3 bases are TGTGCCAGCTCACCGGGACAGGGATTCGGTGGCTACACCTTC. Its translation: CASSPGQGFGGYTF.

The rearrangement uses TRBV11-3 and TRBJ2-2; D is possibly TRBD1 (7 bases). Germline loops: CDR1 SGHNT, CDR2 YENEEA. The CDR3 has 16 amino acids. V was clipped by 5 bases and J by 0 bases, with 13 bases between them. In nucleotides, the CDR3 is TGTGCCAGCAGCGGAGGGACAGCCTCGAACACCGGGGAGCTGTTTTTT. This gives the protein CASSGGTASNTGELFF.

This sequence joins TRBV5-1 and TRBJ2-5, with 8 bases matching TRBD2. The CDR3 has 14 amino acids. The trim removed 5 bases at V and 7 bases at J, leaving 10 bases unmatched. Germline V gene lookup returns CDR1 SGHRS and CDR2 YFSETQ. For the CDR3, the DNA is TGCGCCAGCAGGGGGACTAGTGTGGATGGGACCCAGTACTTC. Protein sequence: CASRGTSVDGTQYF.

The chain joins TRBV19 to TRBJ2-5, with 9 bases fitting TRBD2. Trimming removed 5 bases from V and 4 bases from J; junction bases left unmatched: 8. There are 15 residues in the CDR3. Germline-derived CDR1 and CDR2 are LNHDA and SQIVND (reference sequence). Written as DNA, the CDR3 is TGTGCCAGTAGTGTTGTAGCGGGAGCACCAGAGACCCAGTACTTC. It codes for CASSVVAGAPETQYF.

This clone qualifies as medium-sized. V is TRBV19 and J is TRBJ2-1, with 13 bases fitting TRBD2. Germline V CDR1 and CDR2: LNHDA, SQIVND (reference sequence). CDR3 size: 15 residues. V lost 5 bases, J lost 8 bases, and 6 bases stayed unmatched. The CDR3 region has the DNA TGTGCCAGTAGTCTACTAGCGGGAGGGCCTCATGAGCAGTTCTTC. The encoded protein is CASSLLAGGPHEQFF.

The chain links TRBV19 to TRBJ2-5; 9 bases fit TRBD1. The CDR3 sequence is 15 residues long. With 5 bases clipped from V and 8 bases from J, the junction kept 12 bases outside the gene matches. Germline V lookup: CDR1 LNHDA, CDR2 SQIVND (reference sequence). The CDR3 spells CASSVPGQGLYTQYF. The CDR3 DNA reads TGTGCCAGTAGTGTACCGGGACAGGGATTGTATACCCAGTACTTC.

This sequence joins TRBV7-2 and TRBJ2-7, with 10 positions matching TRBD2. V dropped 2 bases and J dropped 3; count of bases not matched to a gene: 1. Germline CDR1 is SGHTA and CDR2 is FQGNSA. The CDR3 sequence is 14 residues long. Here the CDR3 reads CASSLRLAGYEQYF. The CDR3, as DNA: TGTGCCAGCAGCTTACGACTAGCGGGCTACGAGCAGTACTTC.

The rearrangement joins TRBV28 to TRBJ1-1; weak D call: TRBD1 (5 bases). V shed 6 bases and J shed 10 bases, with 9 bases lying between them. CDR1 MDHEN and CDR2 SYDVKM come from the germline V gene. The CDR3 is 10 amino acids. As DNA, the CDR3 is TGTGCCAGCAGGGGGACGGTAGCTTTCTTT. Translated: CASRGTVAFF.

The genes are TRBV10-2 and TRBJ2-2; D remains ambiguous. Germline assignment: CDR1 WSHSY and CDR2 SAAADI. The CDR3 covers 14 residues. V shed 6 bases and J shed 2 bases, with 10 bases lying between them. In DNA, the CDR3 is TGCGCCAGCAGGGTTGGATCTAACACCGGGGAGCTGTTTTTT. Translated, it gives CASRVGSNTGELFF.

V is TRBV6-5 and J is TRBJ2-2; D is unclear. The CDR3 length is 12 residues. V gave up 0 bases and J gave up 7 bases, with 3 bases separating them. The germline CDR1 and CDR2 sequences are MNHEY and SVGAGI. The CDR3 sequence is CASSYSGGELFF. The CDR3 nucleotides are TGTGCCAGCAGTTACTCCGGCGGGGAGCTGTTTTTT.

The count of this clone is one. This chain uses TRBV7-2 with TRBJ2-3; D ambiguous. The CDR3 contains 13 residues. CDR1 is SGHTA, CDR2 FQGNSA, per germline. V lost 0 bases and J 6 bases, leaving 7 bases between the germline ends. The chain's CDR3 is CASSLAQRDTQYF. DNA for the CDR3: TGTGCCAGCAGCTTAGCCCAAAGGGATACGCAGTATTTT. Full variable domain (missing parts from reference TRBV7-2 and TRBJ2-3): GAGVSQSPSNKVTEKGKDVELRCDPISGHTALYWYRQSLGQGLEFLIYFQGNSAPDKSGLPSDRFSAERTGGSVSTLTIQRTQQEDSAVYLCASSLAQRDTQYFGPGTRLTVL.

This clone turned up a few times. The V gene is TRBV7-2, the J gene TRBJ2-5; tentative D call: TRBD2 (6 bases). CDR3 length: 13 amino acids. With 5 bases removed from V and 5 bases from J, the gap between germline ends came to 12 bases. The germline V gene encodes CDR1 SGHTA and CDR2 FQGNSA. The DNA of the CDR3 is TGTGCCAGCAGCCCAGCGGGTGTGGAGACCCAGTACTTC. It codes for CASSPAGVETQYF.

V usage is TRBV5-5 and J usage is TRBJ2-7, with TRBD2 matching 14 bases. V lost 3 bases to trimming and J lost 6 bases; unmatched junction nucleotides: 5. Per the germline V gene, CDR1 is SGHKS and CDR2 is YYEKEE (reference sequence). The CDR3 has 15 residues. The CDR3 DNA reads TGTGCCAGCAGCTCTCCGGGACTAGCGGGAGCCGAGCAGTACTTC. It translates to CASSSPGLAGAEQYF.

This rearrangement joins TRBV6-5 to TRBJ1-1; possibly TRBD1 for D (5 bases). Germline CDR1 is MNHEY and CDR2 is SVGAGI. The CDR3 runs to 13 residues. V gave up 10 bases and J gave up 2 bases, with 14 bases separating them. The chain's CDR3 is CATRGTANTEAFF. CDR3 bases: TGTGCCACCCGGGGGACGGCCAACACTGAAGCTTTCTTT.

The V gene is TRBV11-2, the J gene TRBJ2-5, with TRBD1 matching 9 bases. The V gene's germline CDR1 is SGHAT and CDR2 FQNNGV. The V and J ends lost 1 base and 5 bases, in that order; junction bases with no gene match: 5. The CDR3 consists of 15 residues. For the CDR3, the DNA is TGTGCCAGCAGCTTAGCGGGACAGGGAAGGGAGACCCAGTACTTC. Translating it yields CASSLAGQGRETQYF.

V and J are TRBV7-2 and TRBJ2-5; 7 nucleotides align to TRBD2. The V segment lost 3 bases and the J segment 5 bases; nucleotides outside the gene matches: 6. This CDR3 spans 14 amino acids. The germline CDR1 and CDR2 sequences are SGHTA and FQGNSA. CDR3 DNA sequence: TGTGCCAGCAGCTTCAGTGGGCGGGGGGAGACCCAGTACTTC. This sequence encodes CASSFSGRGETQYF.

The gene calls are TRBV11-2 and TRBJ1-3; unclear D gene. Looked up from germline, CDR1 is SGHAT and CDR2 is FQNNGV. CDR3 length: 14 residues. V was cut by 2 bases and J by 4 bases, with 9 bases left in between. CDR3 nucleotides: TGTGCCAGCAGCTTAAGCCATCCGGGAAACACCATATATTTT. It encodes CASSLSHPGNTIYF.

The CDR3 nucleotides read TGTGCCAGCAGCGCCGGGACTAGCGGGAGGGAAAGCTCCTACAATGAGCAGTTCTTC. Its translation is CASSAGTSGRESSYNEQFF. J is TRBJ2-1 and V is TRBV7-2, with TRBD2 matching over 16 bases. V shed 5 bases, J shed 0 bases, and the junction held 7 bases outside the gene matches. The CDR3 sequence is 19 residues long. Germline V CDR1 and CDR2: SGHTA, FQGNSA.

The genes are TRBV7-9 and TRBJ2-3, with 7 bases identical to TRBD1. The CDR3 runs to 16 residues. The ends lost 0 bases at V and 2 bases at J; junction bases unmatched: 5. Per germline, CDR1 SEHNR and CDR2 FQNEAQ (reference sequence). The chain's CDR3 is CASSLAITGVTDTQYF. The CDR3 coding sequence is TGTGCCAGCAGCTTAGCTATAACAGGGGTCACAGATACGCAGTATTTT. Combining the CDR3 with reference TRBV7-9 and TRBJ2-3 gives the whole variable domain DTGVSQNPRHKITKRGQNVTFRCDPISEHNRLYWYRQTLGQGPEFLTYFQNEAQLEKSRLLSDRFSAERPKGSFSTLEIQRTEQGDSAMYLCASSLAITGVTDTQYFGPGTRLTVL.

This sequence joins TRBV11-2 and TRBJ1-2; no clear D gene. CDR1 SGHAT and CDR2 FQNNGV come from the germline V gene. The V end lost 8 bases, the J end lost 4 bases, and 14 bases lay between the germline ends. The CDR3 is 13 amino acids. CDR3 in DNA: TGTGCCAGCGCTAATCAAGAGAGCTATGGCTACACCTTC. This gives the protein CASANQESYGYTF.

The chain employs TRBV5-1 and TRBJ1-1, with 9 bases fitting TRBD1. Looked up from germline, CDR1 is SGHRS and CDR2 is YFSETQ. This CDR3 region has 15 residues. Losses at the gene ends were 0 bases for V and 2 bases for J; bases not matched to a gene: 2. CDR3 in amino acids: CASSLGQGVNTEAFF. In DNA form, the CDR3 reads TGCGCCAGCAGCTTGGGACAGGGGGTTAACACTGAAGCTTTCTTT.